The 7 T cell receptor beta chains listed next were all sequenced from one sample in a study of blood T cell repertoires in COVID-19 (dated by TCRdb to 2018 to 2020). The library was made by the immunoSEQ multiplex PCR assay. The immuneACCESS repertoire file appears here via TCRdb, limited to in-frame rearrangements. These files lack a portion of the clones; in checked studies, under half of the deficit traces to unresolved V genes, and the cause of the others is not known. Present in this sample are tens of thousands of clones, approximately 71% of which were seen just once. The ten largest clones take up 2% to 2.5% of the sample. The sample consisted of peripheral blood. These receptors came from a man aged 65 to 85 with COVID-19, enrolled during active disease.

The chain combines TRBV4-3 with TRBJ2-2; D is ambiguous. Germline-derived CDR1 and CDR2 are LGHNA and YSLEER. This CDR3 has 17 residues. V was trimmed by 2 bases and J by 3 bases, leaving 16 bases between them. CDR3 coding DNA: TGCGCCAGCAGCCAATTGACTGGAGCCCTGGACACCGGGGAGCTGTTTTTT. As protein: CASSQLTGALDTGELFF.

This clone was recorded a few times. The CDR3, as DNA: TGTGCCAGTTGGCAGGGGACCTCTGGAAACACCATATATTTT. This gives the protein CASWQGTSGNTIYF. This chain links TRBV28 with TRBJ1-3, with D perhaps TRBD1 (6 bases). Trimming pared 9 bases from V and 0 bases from J, leaving 12 bases between. This CDR3 has 14 amino acids. Germline loops: CDR1 MDHEN, CDR2 SYDVKM.

This rearrangement joins TRBV29-1 to TRBJ2-1, with 9 nucleotides matching TRBD1. V lost 6 bases, J lost 4 bases, and 7 bases stayed unmatched. The CDR3 runs 14 residues. The V gene's germline CDR1 is SQVTM and CDR2 ANQGSEA. In DNA form, the CDR3 reads TGCAGCGTCGAACGGGACAGGGATTACAATGAGCAGTTCTTC. This sequence encodes CSVERDRDYNEQFF.

The chain carries TRBV19 and TRBJ2-7, with D perhaps matching TRBD1 (6 bases). There are 16 residues in the CDR3. Germline CDR1 reads LNHDA; CDR2 reads SQIVND (reference sequence). V shed 3 bases and J shed 6 bases, with 21 bases lying between them. CDR3 DNA sequence: TGTGCCAGTAGTATCAAAGTGGTTGGGGGCCTGCGCGAGCAGTACTTC. This gives the protein CASSIKVVGGLREQYF. The variable domain in full, with the rest retrieved from reference TRBV19 and TRBJ2-7, is DGGITQSPKYLFRKEGQNVTLSCEQNLNHDAMYWYRQDPGQGLRLIYYSQIVNDFQKGDIAEGYSVSREKKESFPLTVTSAQKNPTAFYLCASSIKVVGGLREQYFGPGTRLTVT.

This chain joins TRBV29-1 and TRBJ1-3; D is uncertain. Germline-derived CDR1 and CDR2 are SQVTM and ANQGSEA. V gave up 5 bases and J gave up 0 bases, with 8 bases separating them. The CDR3 extends over 13 amino acids. CDR3 sequence: CSVQINSGNTIYF. The CDR3 DNA reads as TGCAGCGTTCAGATCAACTCTGGAAACACCATATATTTT.

This clone was picked up a small number of times. V and J are TRBV18 and TRBJ2-1; 14 bases agree with TRBD2. In germline, CDR1 is KGHSH, CDR2 LQKENI. Trimming removed 5 bases from V and 9 bases from J; junction bases left unmatched: 12. The CDR3 extends over 17 amino acids. The CDR3 sequence is CASSEQTSGRAGGEQFF. The CDR3 DNA is TGTGCCAGCTCAGAACAGACTAGCGGGAGGGCCGGGGGTGAGCAGTTCTTC.

A remark on this clone: At one of its ends the junction is not consistent with the germline gene, which may arise from a read error. This rearrangement joins TRBV5-8 to TRBJ1-1, with 9 bases aligning to TRBD1. The CDR3 sequence is 18 residues long. The germline V gene encodes CDR1 SGHTS and CDR2 YDEGEE. In DNA form, the CDR3 reads TGTGCCAGCAGTTTGGCCGGCACAGGGGGCTGGAGGGGATATGAAGCTTTCTTT. Residues: CASSLAGTGGWRGYEAFF.